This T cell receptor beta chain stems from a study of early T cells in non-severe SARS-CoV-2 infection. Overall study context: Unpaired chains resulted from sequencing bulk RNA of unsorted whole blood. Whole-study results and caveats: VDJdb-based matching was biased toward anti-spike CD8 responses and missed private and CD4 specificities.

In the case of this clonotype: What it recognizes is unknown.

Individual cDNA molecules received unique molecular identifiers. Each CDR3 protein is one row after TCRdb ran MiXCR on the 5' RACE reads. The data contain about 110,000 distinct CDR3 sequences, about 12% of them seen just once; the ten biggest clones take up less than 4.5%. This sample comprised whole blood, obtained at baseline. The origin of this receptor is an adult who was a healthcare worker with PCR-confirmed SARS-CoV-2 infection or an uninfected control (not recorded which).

The CDR3 DNA reads as TGTGCCAGCAGCCCTATGCCCTCTGGAAACACCATATATTTT. It is translated as CASSPMPSGNTIYF. The V call is TRBV7-2, the J call TRBJ1-3; D not certain. Between the trimmed V and J ends, which lost 5 bases and 0 bases, there was a span of 8 bases. The CDR3 runs to 14 residues. The germline V gene has CDR1 SGHTA and CDR2 FQGNSA.